Each of the 12 T cell receptor beta chains below was sequenced from the same sample in a study of human T cells and chemical hapten exposure. TCRdb itself ran the RACE reads through MiXCR, one entry per CDR3 protein. This sample yields under 200,000 distinct CDR3 sequences, of which approximately 14% are seen a single time; around 1.7% belongs to the top ten. The time point: patch test 1, 2 weeks after DPC sensitization. Treatment reported: therapeutic diphenylcyclopropenone sensitization with weekly scalp DPC. Sequencing was performed on whole blood, taken in connection with sensitization to the hapten diphenylcyclopropenone (DPC). The receptors originated from a young woman with alopecia areata. Some clones in this sample may be carry-over from other donors' samples.

The sample holds many counts of this clonotype. The rearrangement links TRBV11-2 to TRBJ1-1, with D hard to call. The CDR3 contains 14 residues. Trimming removed 0 bases at V and 1 base at J, with 6 bases between. From germline, CDR1 is SGHAT and CDR2 FQNNGV. The CDR3, as DNA: TGTGCCAGCAGCTTAGAGCACACGAACACTGAAGCTTTCTTT. It specifies CASSLEHTNTEAFF.

In its sample, this clonotype was seen a few times. This chain uses TRBV10-3 with TRBJ1-1; D call uncertain. The germline gives CDR1 ENHRY, CDR2 SYGVKD. The CDR3 totals 15 residues. Trimming removed 11 bases at V and 0 bases at J, with 19 bases between. The CDR3 bases are TGTGCCGCGACACCCCTTTACGGGGTGAACACTGAAGCTTTCTTT. Its protein is CAATPLYGVNTEAFF.

This clonotype was counted between two and nine times. V is TRBV14 and J is TRBJ1-2; D ambiguous. From germline, CDR1 is SGHDN and CDR2 FVKESK. The CDR3 runs to 13 residues. The V end was cut by 0 bases, the J end by 5 bases, with 7 bases between. CDR3 in amino acids: CASSQETSYGYTF. The DNA of the CDR3 is TGTGCCAGCAGCCAAGAAACATCTTATGGCTACACCTTC.

The chain combines TRBV4-3 with TRBJ2-7, with 11 bases that match TRBD1. J lost 7 bases, V lost 0 bases, and 5 bases had no gene match. Germline V gene lookup returns CDR1 LGHNA and CDR2 YSLEER. This CDR3 is built from 15 residues. The CDR3 sequence is CASSQDGTGGREQYF. The CDR3, as DNA: TGCGCCAGCAGCCAAGATGGGACAGGGGGGAGGGAGCAGTACTTC.

This clonotype has ten or more counts. J is TRBJ2-2 and V is TRBV5-5; D remains ambiguous. The V end was cut by 1 base, the J end by 6 bases, with 16 bases between. Germline CDR1 is SGHKS and CDR2 is YYEKEE (reference sequence). The CDR3 contains 16 residues. The CDR3 coding sequence is TGTGCCAGCAGCTTGAGTCTAGAATATTTCTCCGGGGAGCTGTTTTTT. Its translation: CASSLSLEYFSGELFF.

This clonotype was picked up many times. This chain links TRBV7-9 with TRBJ2-3, with D perhaps TRBD2 (5 bases). The CDR3 covers 12 residues. CDR1 SEHNR and CDR2 FQNEAQ come from the germline V gene (reference sequence). The V gene lost 4 bases and the J gene lost 6 bases, with 8 bases spanning the gap. Written as DNA, the CDR3 is TGTGCCAGCAGCTCCTTAGCGGATACGCAGTATTTT. It specifies CASSSLADTQYF.

The chain uses TRBV11-2 and TRBJ2-5; D gene unclear. CDR1 SGHAT and CDR2 FQNNGV come from the germline V gene. CDR3 length: 16 residues. V gave up 0 bases and J gave up 1 base, with 12 bases separating them. The CDR3 DNA follows: TGTGCCAGCAGCTTAGATTACGGCAGTGTCCAAGAGACCCAGTACTTC. It codes for CASSLDYGSVQETQYF.

The table lists this clonotype with a few counts. The rearrangement uses TRBV19 and TRBJ1-4, with 7 positions matching TRBD1. Per germline, CDR1 LNHDA and CDR2 SQIVND (reference sequence). The CDR3 sequence is 13 residues long. J was trimmed by 8 bases and V by 10 bases; bases with no gene match: 10. The chain's CDR3 is CATRDEGGEKLFF. CDR3 sequence (DNA): TGTGCCACACGGGACGAAGGGGGCGAAAAACTGTTTTTT.

The V call is TRBV10-2, the J call TRBJ2-1; D not resolved. The CDR3 length is 14 residues. Trimming took off 0 bases at V and 13 bases at J, with 16 bases between the two ends. The germline V gene has CDR1 WSHSY and CDR2 SAAADI. The CDR3 DNA reads TGCGCCAGCAGTGAGTCGGGTACTCGACTGGCCCAGTTCTTC. It is translated as CASSESGTRLAQFF.

The chain employs TRBV6-2 or TRBV6-3 and TRBJ1-6; 8 bases are shared with TRBD1. The germline gives CDR1 MNHEY, CDR2 SVGEGT. After removal of 8 bases from V and 7 bases from J, the junction contained 7 bases not matched to a gene. This CDR3 has 14 residues. The CDR3 bases are TGTGCCAGCGGCTCGACAGGGGAGAATTCACCCCTCCACTTT. Encoded protein: CASGSTGENSPLHF.

This clonotype appeared a few times. The chain joins TRBV20-1 to TRBJ2-2; no reliable D call. V was clipped by 3 bases and J by 0 bases, with 2 bases between them. Germline V gene lookup returns CDR1 DFQATT and CDR2 SNEGSKA (reference sequence). The CDR3 sequence is 12 residues long. In nucleotides, the CDR3 is TGCAGTGCTAGTTCGAACACCGGGGAGCTGTTTTTT. Protein product: CSASSNTGELFF.

In this sample, this clonotype turned up a few times. This rearrangement joins TRBV28 to TRBJ1-5; perhaps TRBD1 as D (6 bases). Germline loops: CDR1 MDHEN, CDR2 SYDVKM. The CDR3 has 16 residues. V dropped 5 bases and J dropped 3 bases, with 17 bases sitting between them. The CDR3 loop reads CASSPKTGQFNQPQHF. The CDR3 DNA follows: TGTGCCAGCAGTCCGAAAACCGGACAGTTCAATCAGCCCCAGCATTTT.